Presented here are 8 T cell receptor beta chains from one specimen sequenced in a study of OX40 agonist ivuxolimab in advanced cancers. Sequencing was performed with immunoSEQ multiplex PCR; in TCRdb, only in-frame clones are kept and a portion is missing. There are approximately 100,000 clones in the sample; under 85% occur only once, and 4.5% to 5.5% lies in the top ten. This specimen consisted of CD4+ or CD8+ T cells sorted from blood, obtained in a trial of the OX40 agonist ivuxolimab. The receptors were gathered from an adult with an advanced solid tumor such as melanoma, head and neck, liver or kidney cancer.

V gene TRBV7-3 combines with J gene TRBJ2-2, with a possible D match to TRBD2 (7 bases). Germline V gene sequence: CDR1 SGHTA, CDR2 FQGTGA. The V end was cut by 5 bases, the J end by 6 bases, with 22 bases between. The CDR3 runs to 17 residues. This chain's CDR3 is CASSPLGGGAYPGELFF. The CDR3 DNA sequence: TGTGCCAGCAGCCCTCTCGGCGGGGGCGCCTACCCCGGGGAGCTGTTTTTT.

With regard to this clone: Other DNA sequences in the same sample also yield this CDR3. The chain recombines TRBV29-1 with TRBJ1-2, with 9 bases that match TRBD1. The CDR3 has 13 residues. The germline gives CDR1 SQVTM, CDR2 ANQGSEA. Trimming at V came to 7 bases and at J to 1 base, leaving 4 bases not matched to a gene. CDR3 sequence: CSAGTGYNYGYTF. The CDR3 bases are TGCAGCGCTGGGACAGGGTATAACTATGGCTACACCTTC. The full variable domain, with the rest looked up from reference TRBV29-1 and TRBJ1-2, is SAVISQKPSRDICQRGTSLTIQCQVDSQVTMMFWYRQQPGQSLTLIATANQGSEATYESGFVIDKFPISRPNLTFSTLTVSNMSPEDSSIYLCSAGTGYNYGYTFGSGTRLTVV.

The CDR3, as DNA: TGTGCCAGCAGCTTGGGACTAGAGAAGATGTATACGCAGTATTTT. This gives the protein CASSLGLEKMYTQYF. The gene calls are TRBV5-4 and TRBJ2-3, with D perhaps TRBD2 (6 bases). Germline CDR1 and CDR2: SGHNT and YYREEE (reference sequence). Trimming took 0 bases from V and 7 from J, leaving 15 bases between them. The CDR3 has 15 amino acids.

In DNA form, the CDR3 reads TGCGCCAGCAGCCAAGAGGGACAGATTAACACCGGGGAGCTGTTTTTT. Amino acids: CASSQEGQINTGELFF. The rearrangement joins TRBV4-3 to TRBJ2-2; 7 nucleotides align to TRBD1. CDR1 and CDR2 (germline): LGHNA, YSLEER. The CDR3 has 16 amino acids. V dropped 0 bases and J dropped 2; count of bases not matched to a gene: 3.

V gene TRBV19 combines with J gene TRBJ2-3, with TRBD2 matching 9 bases. The CDR3 is 16 residues long. Germline V gene lookup returns CDR1 LNHDA and CDR2 SQIVND (reference sequence). Unmatched junction bases numbered 4, after V lost 3 bases and J lost 0 bases. The CDR3 sequence is CASSIGLALSTDTQYF. Here the CDR3 DNA reads TGTGCCAGTAGTATCGGACTAGCGCTAAGCACAGATACGCAGTATTTT.

The chain employs TRBV5-6 and TRBJ2-3, with TRBD2 matching over 10 bases. The CDR3 has 19 residues. V lost 0 bases to trimming and J lost 5 bases; unmatched junction nucleotides: 15. The germline V gene encodes CDR1 SGHDT and CDR2 YYEEEE. The CDR3 is CASSLERSSGGLGGDTQYF. The CDR3 region has the DNA TGTGCCAGCAGCTTGGAACGGTCTAGCGGGGGCCTCGGGGGAGATACGCAGTATTTT.

The chain recombines TRBV2 with TRBJ2-7; 11 bases are a match to TRBD2. The CDR3 loop spans 15 amino acids. Losses at the gene ends were 5 bases for V and 2 bases for J; bases not matched to a gene: 5. Germline V lookup: CDR1 SNHLY, CDR2 FYNNEI. CDR3: CASSYIAGGAYEQYF. CDR3 coding DNA: TGTGCCAGCAGTTACATAGCGGGGGGGGCCTACGAGCAGTACTTC.

The chain joins TRBV5-1 to TRBJ1-1; 7 bases match TRBD1. This CDR3 region has 16 residues. Per germline, CDR1 SGHRS and CDR2 YFSETQ. V lost 2 bases and J lost 6; bases outside the gene matches: 13. The CDR3 reads CASSLRVSQGRAEAFF. The CDR3, as DNA: TGCGCCAGCAGCTTAAGGGTTTCACAGGGGCGGGCTGAAGCTTTCTTT. Filled out from reference TRBV5-1 and TRBJ1-1, the complete variable domain reads KAGVTQTPRYLIKTRGQQVTLSCSPISGHRSVSWYQQTPGQGLQFLFEYFSETQRNKGNFPGRFSGRQFSNSRSEMNVSTLELGDSALYLCASSLRVSQGRAEAFFGQGTRLTVV.